What follows describes a single T cell receptor beta chain. This sample is part of a study of CD8+CD57+ T cells in acquired aplastic anemia. The germline gives CDR1 LNHDA, CDR2 SQIVND (reference sequence). With V trimmed by 7 bases and J by 0 bases, 2 bases remained unmatched. This CDR3 is 14 amino acids long. CDR3 and TCR beta VDJ profiling relied on genomic DNA as the template. TCRdb recomputed calls from the reads with MiXCR, one row per CDR3 protein. The data hold about 68,000 distinct CDR3 sequences, with approximately 51% observed a single time. The specimen was sorted CD4+, CD8+, or CD8+CD57+ T cells (not recorded which) from PBMCs. The V and J genes are TRBV19 and TRBJ2-2; the match to TRBD2 covers 7 bases. The sequence came from a human donor in good health, serving as a control. The CDR3, as DNA: TGTGCCAGTAAGCGGGGTTCGAACACCGGGGAGCTGTTTTTT. Protein: CASKRGSNTGELFF. Combining the CDR3 with reference TRBV19 and TRBJ2-2 gives the whole variable domain DGGITQSPKYLFRKEGQNVTLSCEQNLNHDAMYWYRQDPGQGLRLIYYSQIVNDFQKGDIAEGYSVSREKKESFPLTVTSAQKNPTAFYLCASKRGSNTGELFFGEGSRLTVL.